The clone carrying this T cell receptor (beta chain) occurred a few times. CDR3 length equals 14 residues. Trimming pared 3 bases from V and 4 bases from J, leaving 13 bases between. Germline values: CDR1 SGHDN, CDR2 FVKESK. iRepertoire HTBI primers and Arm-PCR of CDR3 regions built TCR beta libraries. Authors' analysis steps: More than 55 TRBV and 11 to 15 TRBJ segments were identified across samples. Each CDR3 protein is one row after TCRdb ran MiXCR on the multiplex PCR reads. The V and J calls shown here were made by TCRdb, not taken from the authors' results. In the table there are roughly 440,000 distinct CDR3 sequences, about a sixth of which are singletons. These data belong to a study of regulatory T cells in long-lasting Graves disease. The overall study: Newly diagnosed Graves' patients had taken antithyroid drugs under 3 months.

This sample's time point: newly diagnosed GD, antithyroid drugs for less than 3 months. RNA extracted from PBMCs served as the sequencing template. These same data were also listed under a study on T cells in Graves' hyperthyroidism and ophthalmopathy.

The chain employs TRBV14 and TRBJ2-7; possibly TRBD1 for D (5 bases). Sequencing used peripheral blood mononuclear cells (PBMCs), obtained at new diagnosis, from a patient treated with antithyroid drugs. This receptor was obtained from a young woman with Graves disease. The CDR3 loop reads CASSHPGRIYEQYF. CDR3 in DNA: TGTGCCAGCAGCCACCCAGGGCGAATTTACGAGCAGTACTTC. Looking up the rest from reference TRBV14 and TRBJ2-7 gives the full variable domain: EAGVTQFPSHSVIEKGQTVTLRCDPISGHDNLYWYRRVMGKEIKFLLHFVKESKQDESGMPNNRFLAERTGGTYSTLKVQPAELEDSGVYFCASSHPGRIYEQYFGPGTRLTVT.